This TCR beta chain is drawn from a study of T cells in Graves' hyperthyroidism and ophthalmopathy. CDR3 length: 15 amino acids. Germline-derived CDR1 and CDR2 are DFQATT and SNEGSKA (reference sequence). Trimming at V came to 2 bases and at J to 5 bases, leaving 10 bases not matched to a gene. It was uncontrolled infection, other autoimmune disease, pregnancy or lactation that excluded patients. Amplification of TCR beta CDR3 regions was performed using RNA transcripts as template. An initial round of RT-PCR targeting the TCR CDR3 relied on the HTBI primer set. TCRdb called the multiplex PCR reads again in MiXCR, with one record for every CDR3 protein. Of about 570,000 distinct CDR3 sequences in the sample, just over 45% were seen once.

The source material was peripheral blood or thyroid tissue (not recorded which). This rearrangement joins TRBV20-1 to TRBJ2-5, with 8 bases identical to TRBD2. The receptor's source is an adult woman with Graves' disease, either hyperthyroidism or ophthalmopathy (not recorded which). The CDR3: CSARPGGGKSETQYF. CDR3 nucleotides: TGCAGTGCTAGACCGGGAGGGGGAAAATCGGAGACCCAGTACTTC.